This T cell receptor (beta chain) was recovered during a study of blood T cells in healthy people across ages. On this clonotype itself: Its antigen is currently unknown.

With a J-beta primer mix and a sample-barcoded 5' primer, a second PCR ran 7 to 11 cycles. TCRdb used MiXCR to reprocess the 5' RACE reads, holding one entry per CDR3 protein. The table has fewer than 900,000 distinct CDR3 sequences, roughly 44% seen once; the top ten hold about 20%. Study-wide results and caveats: Lack of knowledge of donor CMV status possibly confounded expanded clonotype changes.

The CDR3 is 18 residues long. V was pared by 3 bases and J by 0 bases, with 16 bases between. The germline CDR1 and CDR2 sequences are SGHRS and YFSETQ. Material: blood. V is TRBV5-1 and J is TRBJ2-6; tentatively, D is TRBD1 (6 bases). The sequence derives from a woman aged 60-75 years in good health. The CDR3: CASSYKGVSASGANVLTF. The DNA of the CDR3 is TGCGCCAGCAGCTATAAGGGGGTTTCCGCCTCTGGGGCCAACGTCCTGACTTTC.